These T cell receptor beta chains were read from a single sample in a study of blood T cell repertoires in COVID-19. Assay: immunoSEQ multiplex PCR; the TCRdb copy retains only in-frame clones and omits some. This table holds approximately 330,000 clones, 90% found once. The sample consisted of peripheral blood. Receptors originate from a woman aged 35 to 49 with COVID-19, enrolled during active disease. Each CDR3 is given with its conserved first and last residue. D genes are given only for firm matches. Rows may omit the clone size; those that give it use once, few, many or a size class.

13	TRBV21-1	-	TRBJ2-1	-	CASSQQTYNEQFF	TGTGCCAGCAGCCAACAGACCTACAATGAGCAGTTCTTC
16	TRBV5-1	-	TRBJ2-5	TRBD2	CASSSGLAGDQETQYF	TGCGCCAGCAGCTCGGGACTAGCGGGAGACCAAGAGACCCAGTACTTC
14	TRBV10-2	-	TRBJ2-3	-	CASSVSYPTDTQYF	TGCGCCAGCAGTGTAAGCTACCCCACAGATACGCAGTATTTT
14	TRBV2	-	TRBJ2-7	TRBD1	CASSQGQGGNEQYF	TGTGCCAGCAGTCAGGGACAGGGGGGAAACGAGCAGTACTTC
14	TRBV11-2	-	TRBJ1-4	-	CASSFPATNEKLFF	TGTGCCAGCAGCTTCCCGGCAACTAATGAAAAACTGTTTTTT
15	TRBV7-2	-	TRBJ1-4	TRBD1	CASSPQGATNEKLFF	TGTGCCAGCAGCCCACAGGGGGCGACTAATGAAAAACTGTTTTTT
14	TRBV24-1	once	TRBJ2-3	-	CATSDFQGTDTQYF	TGTGCCACCAGTGATTTCCAGGGCACAGATACGCAGTATTTT
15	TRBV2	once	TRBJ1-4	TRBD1	CASSPRTGSNEKLFF	TGTGCCAGCAGTCCTCGGACAGGTTCTAATGAAAAACTGTTTTTT
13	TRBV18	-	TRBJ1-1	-	CASSSDSHTEAFF	TGTGCCAGCTCTTCGGACAGCCACACTGAAGCTTTCTTT
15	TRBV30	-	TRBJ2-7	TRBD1	CAWSVATGQGHEQYF	TGTGCCTGGAGTGTGGCCACCGGACAGGGGCACGAGCAGTACTTC
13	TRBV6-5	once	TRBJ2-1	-	CASSSKVRNEQFF	TGTGCCAGCAGTTCCAAAGTGAGGAATGAGCAGTTCTTC
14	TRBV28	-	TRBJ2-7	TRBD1	CASSPGTGSYEQYF	TGTGCCAGCAGTCCCGGGACAGGGTCCTACGAGCAGTACTTC
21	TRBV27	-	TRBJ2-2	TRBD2	CASSSPGDSGSHTFNTGELFF	TGTGCCAGCAGTTCGCCCGGTGATAGCGGGAGCCATACATTTAACACCGGGGAGCTGTTTTTT
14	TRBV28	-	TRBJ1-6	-	CAGGQDSYNSPLHF	TGTGCCGGAGGCCAGGACTCCTATAATTCACCCCTCCACTTT
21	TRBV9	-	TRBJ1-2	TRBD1	CASSPRNILERTGDRSYGYTF	TGTGCCAGCAGCCCTCGAAATATACTGGAACGGACAGGAGATCGGTCCTATGGCTACACCTTC
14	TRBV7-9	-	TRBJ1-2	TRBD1	CASSLDRGVNGYTF	TGTGCCAGCAGCTTAGACAGGGGAGTGAATGGCTACACCTTC
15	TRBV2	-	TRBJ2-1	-	CASSPDRGGGNEQFF	TGTGCCAGCAGTCCAGACAGGGGCGGGGGCAATGAGCAGTTCTTC
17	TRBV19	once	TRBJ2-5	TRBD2	CASSTRGALNGQETQYF	TGTGCCAGTAGTACGCGGGGGGCACTAAATGGCCAAGAGACCCAGTACTTC
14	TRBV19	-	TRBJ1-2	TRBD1	CASSTTTGEGGYTF	TGTGCCAGTAGCACGACGACAGGGGAAGGAGGCTACACCTTC
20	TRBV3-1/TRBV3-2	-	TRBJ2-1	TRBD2	CASSHERGTSGRGYYNEQFF	TGTGCCAGCAGCCACGAAAGGGGGACTAGCGGGAGAGGATACTACAATGAGCAGTTCTTC
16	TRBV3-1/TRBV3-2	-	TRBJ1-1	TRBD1	CASSGIWDRGSTEAFF	TGTGCCAGCAGCGGAATATGGGACAGGGGGTCCACTGAAGCTTTCTTT
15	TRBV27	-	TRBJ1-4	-	CASSLFVHPGEKLFF	TGTGCCAGCAGTTTATTTGTCCATCCCGGGGAAAAACTGTTTTTT
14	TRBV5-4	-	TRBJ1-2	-	CASSLRGPFYGYTF	TGTGCCAGCAGCTTGAGAGGCCCATTCTATGGCTACACCTTC
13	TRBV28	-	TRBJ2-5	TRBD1	CASRSGQGGTQYF	TGTGCCAGCAGATCGGGACAGGGTGGGACCCAGTACTTC
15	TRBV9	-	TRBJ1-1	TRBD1	CASSARQGMNTEAFF	TGTGCCAGCAGCGCCCGACAGGGGATGAACACTGAAGCTTTCTTT